Following are 26 T cell receptor beta chains from one sample sequenced in a study of T cell repertoires in ileal Crohn's disease (dated by TCRdb to the late 2010s). The library was generated by the immunoSEQ multiplex PCR assay. TCRdb obtained this table from immuneACCESS and retained in-frame rearrangements with V and J assigned. These tables miss some clones; where compared with another copy, unresolved V genes account for less than half of the shortfall, and the remainder is unexplained. The sample has around 14,000 clones on record, 75% to 85% of them singletons. The top ten clonotypes cover approximately 4% of the sample. What was sequenced was ileal tissue. The receptors were sampled from an adult with Crohn's disease.

The CDR3 DNA is TGCGCCAGCAGGGACCGGGACAGGGTGGGGGAGACCCAGTACTTC. Translating it yields CASRDRDRVGETQYF. This chain joins TRBV4-1 and TRBJ2-5; 9 nucleotides agree with TRBD1. From germline, CDR1 is MGHRA and CDR2 YSYEKL. The CDR3 loop spans 15 amino acids. V lost 6 bases to trimming and J lost 5 bases; unmatched junction nucleotides: 10.

In the case of this clone: Other DNA variants within this sample encode the same CDR3. The gene calls are TRBV10-1 and TRBJ1-1; D may be TRBD1 (5 bases). The V gene's germline CDR1 is WNHNN and CDR2 SYGVQD (reference sequence). Trimming shortened V by 2 bases and J by 2 bases, and 12 bases separated the two germline ends. This CDR3 comprises 15 residues. The CDR3 DNA is TGCGCCAGCAGTGAGAGGCGGGGGGGAAACACTGAAGCTTTCTTT. This gives the protein CASSERRGGNTEAFF.

V usage is TRBV18 and J usage is TRBJ1-2; 7 bases align to TRBD1. This CDR3 region has 15 residues. Germline lookup yields CDR1 KGHSH and CDR2 LQKENI. Germline trimming cut 3 bases from V and 8 bases from J; bases unmatched to any gene: 12. CDR3 sequence: CASSPLTGKNDGYTF. The CDR3 DNA reads as TGTGCCAGCTCACCTCTGACAGGGAAGAATGACGGCTACACCTTC.

A word on this clone: One end of the junction fails to match germline, which may point to a read error. The J gene is TRBJ2-3, the V gene TRBV7-7, with 14 bases matching TRBD2. CDR1 and CDR2 from the germline V gene are SSHAT and FNYEAQ (reference sequence). The CDR3 has 17 residues. The CDR3: CASSPRTSGGPTDTQYF. CDR3 coding DNA: TGTGCTAGCAGCCCGAGGACTAGCGGGGGGCCCACAGATACGCAGTATTTT.

The chain carries TRBV18 and TRBJ1-4, with unresolved D. CDR3 length equals 12 residues. The ends were cut back, 3 bases at V and 6 bases at J, with 5 bases in the middle. CDR1 and CDR2 (germline): KGHSH, LQKENI. The CDR3 loop is CASSPFDEKLFF. CDR3 nucleotides: TGTGCCAGCTCACCTTTCGATGAAAAACTGTTTTTT.

The rearrangement uses TRBV27 and TRBJ1-2; a possible D gene is TRBD1 (6 bases). CDR1 is MNHEY, CDR2 SMNVEV, per germline (reference sequence). The CDR3 runs 15 residues. Trimming removed 5 bases from V and 4 bases from J, with 17 bases in between. The CDR3: CASSRKRQVVYGYTF. CDR3 nucleotides: TGTGCCAGCAGTAGAAAGAGACAGGTCGTCTATGGCTACACCTTC.

This clone has only one observation. The chain's CDR3 is CASRSSYGYTF. The CDR3 bases are TGTGCCAGCAGGTCGTCCTATGGCTACACCTTC. The rearrangement joins TRBV28 to TRBJ1-2; no firm D call. Trimming pared 6 bases from V and 4 bases from J, leaving 6 bases between. The CDR3 sequence is 11 residues long. CDR1 MDHEN and CDR2 SYDVKM come from the germline V gene.

J is TRBJ1-1 and V is TRBV23-1, with D possibly matching TRBD1 (6 bases). TRBV23-1 is annotated as an ORF whose role is uncertain. Trimming shortened V by 10 bases and J by 2 bases, and 11 bases separated the two germline ends. The CDR3 has 12 amino acids. Here the CDR3 reads CAKQGKNTEAFF. As DNA, the CDR3 is TGCGCCAAACAGGGTAAAAACACTGAAGCTTTCTTT.

The chain links TRBV25-1 to TRBJ1-1; D is perhaps TRBD1 (5 bases). Trimming left V 4 bases short and J 11 bases short, with 11 bases between. Germline V gene sequence: CDR1 MGHDK, CDR2 SYGVNS. The CDR3 has 11 residues. CDR3 sequence reads: CASSGFGGAFF. The CDR3 DNA is TGTGCCAGCAGTGGCTTCGGGGGTGCTTTCTTT.

V gene TRBV11-2 combines with J gene TRBJ2-7, with TRBD1 as a possible D gene (5 bases). Germline V gene sequence: CDR1 SGHAT, CDR2 FQNNGV. There are 14 residues in the CDR3. Trimming took 1 base from V and 2 from J, leaving 9 bases between them. Here the CDR3 reads CASSLAQGPYEQYF. The CDR3 DNA reads as TGTGCCAGCAGCTTAGCGCAGGGCCCCTACGAGCAGTACTTC.

The chain has TRBV5-6 and TRBJ1-4; the D gene is possibly TRBD1 (5 bases). The CDR3 spans 15 residues. Germline assignment: CDR1 SGHDT and CDR2 YYEEEE. The V and J ends lost 1 base and 8 bases respectively, with 15 bases between them. In DNA, the CDR3 is TGTGCCAGCAGCTTGACCGCGGGGGGTGGGGAAAAACTGTTTTTT. Amino acid sequence: CASSLTAGGGEKLFF. The full variable domain, its missing parts supplied by reference TRBV5-6 and TRBJ1-4, is DAGVTQSPTHLIKTRGQQVTLRCSPKSGHDTVSWYQQALGQGPQFIFQYYEEEERQRGNFPDRFSGHQFPNYSSELNVNALLLGDSALYLCASSLTAGGGEKLFFGSGTQLSVL.

V gene TRBV30 combines with J gene TRBJ2-1; D may be TRBD2 (6 bases). The germline V gene has CDR1 GTSNPN and CDR2 SVGIG (reference sequence). V dropped 1 base and J dropped 4 bases, with 14 bases sitting between them. The CDR3 loop spans 15 amino acids. The CDR3 DNA reads as TGTGCCTGGAGTGGGGATAGCGGAGTTTACAATGAGCAGTTCTTC. Its protein is CAWSGDSGVYNEQFF.

The rearrangement links TRBV5-1 to TRBJ1-2; D ambiguous. Trimming removed 0 bases from V and 0 bases from J, with 9 bases in between. CDR1 and CDR2 from the germline V gene are SGHRS and YFSETQ. The length of the CDR3 is 15 residues. The CDR3 DNA is TGCGCCAGCAGCTTGGATTTGGAGGCTAACTATGGCTACACCTTC. This sequence encodes CASSLDLEANYGYTF.

The chain recombines TRBV30 with TRBJ1-2, with D tentatively TRBD1 (6 bases). The CDR3 extends over 15 amino acids. CDR1 is GTSNPN, CDR2 SVGIG, per germline (reference sequence). Trimming took 4 bases from V and 5 from J, leaving 20 bases between them. The CDR3 DNA is TGTGCCTGGAATGGGGGCAGGTCTACTATTTATGGCTACACCTTC. Residues: CAWNGGRSTIYGYTF.

The CDR3 loop reads CASSATGTSGYNEQFF. Here the CDR3 DNA reads TGTGCCAGCAGCGCAACCGGGACTAGCGGCTACAATGAGCAGTTCTTC. The gene calls are TRBV7-3 and TRBJ2-1; 11 bases are shared with TRBD2. The ends lost 5 bases at V and 3 bases at J; junction bases unmatched: 6. This CDR3 contains 16 residues. Germline V CDR1 and CDR2: SGHTA, FQGTGA.

The gene calls are TRBV5-1 and TRBJ1-6, with TRBD1 identical over 7 bases. CDR3 length: 14 residues. Trimming removed 5 bases from V and 6 bases from J; junction bases left unmatched: 5. Germline lookup yields CDR1 SGHRS and CDR2 YFSETQ. CDR3 bases: TGCGCCAGCAGGACGGGACAGAGTAATTCACCCCTCCACTTT. Amino acids: CASRTGQSNSPLHF.

The J gene is TRBJ2-3, the V gene TRBV5-1; 8 bases fit TRBD2. The germline gives CDR1 SGHRS, CDR2 YFSETQ. V shed 7 bases and J 0 bases; nucleotides not matched to a gene: 1. The CDR3 runs 13 residues. The DNA for the CDR3 is TGCGCCAGCGCTAGCGGGAGCACAGATACGCAGTATTTT. Its protein is CASASGSTDTQYF. The full variable domain, with the rest looked up from reference TRBV5-1 and TRBJ2-3, is KAGVTQTPRYLIKTRGQQVTLSCSPISGHRSVSWYQQTPGQGLQFLFEYFSETQRNKGNFPGRFSGRQFSNSRSEMNVSTLELGDSALYLCASASGSTDTQYFGPGTRLTVL.

J is TRBJ1-1 and V is TRBV28; 7 nucleotides match TRBD1. CDR1 is MDHEN and CDR2 is SYDVKM in the germline V gene. This CDR3 is built from 17 residues. V shed 2 bases and J 0 bases; nucleotides not matched to a gene: 9. The CDR3 bases are TGTGCCAGCAGTTTAACAGGCCAGGGGGGTGTGAACACTGAAGCTTTCTTT. This codes for CASSLTGQGGVNTEAFF.

The sample holds one count of this clone. This chain connects TRBV5-4 to TRBJ1-2, with TRBD1 matching over 10 bases. In germline, CDR1 is SGHNT, CDR2 YYREEE (reference sequence). J was trimmed by 0 bases and V by 4 bases; bases with no gene match: 3. The CDR3 runs 15 residues. The DNA for the CDR3 is TGTGCCAGCAGCCTCGGGACAGGGGCTAACTATGGCTACACCTTC. This gives the protein CASSLGTGANYGYTF.

This chain uses TRBV30 with TRBJ1-5, with a possible D match to TRBD1 (6 bases). The CDR3 has 14 residues. V was pared by 2 bases and J by 2 bases, with 10 bases between. Germline V gene lookup returns CDR1 GTSNPN and CDR2 SVGIG (reference sequence). The CDR3 protein is CAWSYNRGNQPQHF. DNA for the CDR3: TGTGCCTGGAGTTATAACAGGGGCAATCAGCCCCAGCATTTT.

This clone has only a few counts. The chain combines TRBV7-8 with TRBJ2-5; D is undetermined. The CDR3 runs 14 residues. V lost 2 bases and J 7 bases, leaving 14 bases between the germline ends. Per the germline V gene, CDR1 is SGHVS and CDR2 is FQNEAQ. The CDR3 DNA follows: TGTGCCAGCAGCTTACAATCGCGCTCGGGGACCCAGTACTTC. Encoded protein: CASSLQSRSGTQYF.

The V call is TRBV5-4, the J call TRBJ2-1; D remains ambiguous. Germline loops: CDR1 SGHNT, CDR2 YYREEE (reference sequence). CDR3 length equals 13 residues. Trimming took off 4 bases at V and 5 bases at J, with 10 bases between the two ends. CDR3: CASSPPGHNEQFF. The DNA of the CDR3 is TGTGCCAGCAGCCCTCCCGGTCACAATGAGCAGTTCTTC.

About this clone: The same CDR3 arises from other DNA sequences in this sample as well. The genes are TRBV18 and TRBJ2-7; no clear D. V shed 2 bases and J shed 1 base, with 6 bases lying between them. This CDR3 region has 13 residues. From germline, CDR1 is KGHSH and CDR2 LQKENI. The CDR3 nucleotides read TGTGCCAGCTCACCAGGCCAGTCCTACGAGCAGTACTTC. Its translation: CASSPGQSYEQYF.

This chain joins TRBV6-5 and TRBJ2-5; 8 nucleotides align to TRBD1. The germline gives CDR1 MNHEY, CDR2 SVGAGI. The V segment lost 6 bases and the J segment 2 bases; nucleotides outside the gene matches: 5. This CDR3 has 14 residues. The CDR3 sequence is CASSPGGPQETQYF. For the CDR3, the DNA is TGTGCCAGCAGCCCAGGGGGCCCTCAAGAGACCCAGTACTTC.

This chain links TRBV5-4 with TRBJ1-1; 7 nucleotides match TRBD1. CDR3 length equals 17 residues. Trimming cost V 0 bases and J 4 bases; bases outside gene matches: 12. Germline V gene data show CDR1 as SGHNT and CDR2 as YYREEE (reference sequence). The CDR3 loop is CASSLGSGGFRGTEAFF. In DNA, the CDR3 is TGTGCCAGCAGCTTGGGGTCAGGGGGGTTCCGGGGCACTGAAGCTTTCTTT.

This clone has more than one count but fewer than ten. The chain couples TRBV20-1 to TRBJ1-2; TRBD1 matches 8 bases. Trimming at V came to 5 bases and at J to 8 bases, leaving 4 bases not matched to a gene. The length of the CDR3 is 11 residues. Germline values: CDR1 DFQATT, CDR2 SNEGSKA (reference sequence). As DNA, the CDR3 is TGCAGTGCTTCCCGACAGGGGGGCTACACCTTC. Translated, it gives CSASRQGGYTF.